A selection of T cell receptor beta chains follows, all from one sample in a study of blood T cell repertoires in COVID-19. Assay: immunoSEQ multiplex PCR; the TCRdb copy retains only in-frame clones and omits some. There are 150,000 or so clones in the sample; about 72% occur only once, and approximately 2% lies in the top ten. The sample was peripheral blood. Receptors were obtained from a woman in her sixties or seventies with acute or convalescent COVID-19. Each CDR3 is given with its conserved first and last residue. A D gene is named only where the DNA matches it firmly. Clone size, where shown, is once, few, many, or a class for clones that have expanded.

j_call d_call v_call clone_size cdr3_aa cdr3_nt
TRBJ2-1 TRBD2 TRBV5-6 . CASSLLAGADNEQFF TGTGCCAGCAGCTTGCTAGCGGGAGCTGACAATGAGCAGTTCTTC
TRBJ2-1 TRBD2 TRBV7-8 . CASILAGGPPDNEQFF TGTGCCAGCATACTAGCGGGGGGACCCCCGGACAATGAGCAGTTCTTC
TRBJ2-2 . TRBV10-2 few CATLWATGELFF TGCGCCACCCTGTGGGCTACCGGGGAGCTGTTTTTT
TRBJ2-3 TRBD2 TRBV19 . CASSELAGGPNTQYF TGTGCCAGTAGTGAACTAGCGGGAGGGCCGAATACGCAGTATTTT
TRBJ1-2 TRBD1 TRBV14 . CASSGQGSDYGYTF TGTGCCAGCAGCGGACAGGGGAGCGACTATGGCTACACCTTC
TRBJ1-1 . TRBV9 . CASSAQGLNTEAFF TGTGCCAGCAGCGCCCAGGGCCTAAACACTGAAGCTTTCTTT
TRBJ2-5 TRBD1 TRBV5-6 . CASSALGDRQETQYF TGTGCCAGCAGCGCTCTAGGGGACAGACAAGAGACCCAGTACTTC
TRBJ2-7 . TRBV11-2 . CASSLRHPYEQYF TGTGCCAGCAGCTTGAGACACCCCTACGAGCAGTACTTC
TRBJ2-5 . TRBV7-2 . CASSPPAGVGETQYF TGTGCCAGCAGTCCCCCGGCAGGGGTGGGGGAGACCCAGTACTTC
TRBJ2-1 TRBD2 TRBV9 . CASSVVASGRYNEQFF TGTGCCAGCAGCGTAGTTGCTAGCGGTAGGTACAATGAGCAGTTCTTC
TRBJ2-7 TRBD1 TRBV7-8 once CASSDYRGPYEQYF TGTGCCAGCAGCGACTACAGGGGGCCCTACGAGCAGTACTTC
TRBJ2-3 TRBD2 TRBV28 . CATGLAGPSTDTQYF TGTGCCACTGGACTAGCGGGACCTAGCACAGATACGCAGTATTTT
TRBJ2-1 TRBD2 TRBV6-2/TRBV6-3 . CASSSLAGGYNEQFF TGTGCCAGCAGTTCACTAGCGGGAGGGTACAATGAGCAGTTCTTC
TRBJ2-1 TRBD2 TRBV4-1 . CASSRGLARYNEQFF TGCGCCAGCAGCCGAGGACTAGCGAGATACAATGAGCAGTTCTTC
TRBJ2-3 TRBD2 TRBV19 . CASSIKGGAGTDTQYF TGTGCCAGTAGTATTAAGGGAGGGGCGGGCACAGATACGCAGTATTTT
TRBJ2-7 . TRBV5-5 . CASSLTTTGTYEQYF TGTGCCAGCAGCTTGACGACTACAGGGACCTACGAGCAGTACTTC
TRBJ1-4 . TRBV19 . CASSPNLPPEKLFF TGTGCCAGTAGTCCTAATCTCCCCCCGGAAAAACTGTTTTTT
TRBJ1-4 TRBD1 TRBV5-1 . CASSRQGAGGEKLFF TGCGCCAGCAGCCGACAGGGTGCCGGCGGAGAAAAACTGTTTTTT
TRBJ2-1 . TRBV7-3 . CASSLTGSQNYNEQFF TGTGCCAGCAGCTTAACCGGTAGCCAGAACTACAATGAGCAGTTCTTC
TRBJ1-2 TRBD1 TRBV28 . CASSPGQRNYGYTF TGTGCCAGCAGTCCGGGACAGAGGAACTATGGCTACACCTTC
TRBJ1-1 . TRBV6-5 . CASSYSASNTEAFF TGTGCCAGCAGTTACTCGGCATCGAACACTGAAGCTTTCTTT
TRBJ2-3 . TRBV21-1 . CASSPACEQGTDTQYF TGTGCCAGCAGCCCTGCTTGCGAGCAGGGCACAGATACGCAGTATTTT
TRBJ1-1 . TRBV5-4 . CASSPQGFDTEAFF TGTGCCAGCAGCCCCCAGGGATTTGACACTGAAGCTTTCTTT
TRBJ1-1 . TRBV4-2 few CASSQGWGLLNTEAFF TGTGCCAGCAGCCAAGGATGGGGCCTTTTGAACACTGAAGCTTTCTTT
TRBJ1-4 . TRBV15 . CATRRRTNEKLFF TGTGCCACCAGAAGACGGACTAATGAAAAACTGTTTTTT
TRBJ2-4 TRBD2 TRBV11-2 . CASSLGEGVQYF TGTGCCAGCAGCTTAGGGGAGGGTGTTCAGTACTTC
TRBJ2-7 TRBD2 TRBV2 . CASSQTSGSSYEQYF TGTGCCAGCAGTCAAACTAGCGGCAGCTCCTACGAGCAGTACTTC
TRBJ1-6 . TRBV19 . CASSIGSQGTTNSPLHF TGTGCCAGTAGTATAGGGTCCCAGGGGACGACGAATTCACCCCTCCACTTT
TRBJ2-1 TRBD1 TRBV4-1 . CASSQDMDRVNEQFF TGCGCCAGCAGCCAAGACATGGACAGGGTCAATGAGCAGTTCTTC
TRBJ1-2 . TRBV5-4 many CASSLGALGNYGYTF TGTGCCAGCAGCTTGGGGGCTTTAGGTAACTATGGCTACACCTTC
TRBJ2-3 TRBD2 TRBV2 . CASSDPGRAGADTQYF TGTGCCAGCAGTGATCCCGGGAGGGCCGGGGCAGATACGCAGTATTTT
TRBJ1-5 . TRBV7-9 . CASSFGNQPQHF TGTGCCAGCAGCTTCGGTAATCAGCCCCAGCATTTT
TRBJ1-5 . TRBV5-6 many CASSPGGLNQPQHF TGTGCCAGCAGCCCAGGAGGCCTCAATCAGCCCCAGCATTTT
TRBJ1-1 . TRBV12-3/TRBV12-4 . CASSLQNTEAFF TGTGCCAGCAGTTTACAAAACACTGAAGCTTTCTTT
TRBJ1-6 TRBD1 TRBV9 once CASSDRDRNSPLHF TGTGCCAGCAGTGACCGGGACAGAAATTCACCCCTCCACTTT
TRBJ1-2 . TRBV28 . CASNEFPNYGYTF TGTGCTAGCAACGAGTTTCCCAACTATGGCTACACCTTC
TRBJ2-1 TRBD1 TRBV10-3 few CAISNTGARNEQFF TGTGCCATCAGCAACACAGGGGCTCGGAATGAGCAGTTCTTC
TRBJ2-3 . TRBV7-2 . CASSFRDTQYF TGTGCCAGCAGCTTCAGAGATACGCAGTATTTT
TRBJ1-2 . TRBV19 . CASIGSRTGGIYGYTF TGTGCCAGTATCGGGTCCCGGACTGGGGGGATCTATGGCTACACCTTC
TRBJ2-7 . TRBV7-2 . CASSLVADSSYEQYF TGTGCCAGCAGCTTAGTTGCAGATTCCTCCTACGAGCAGTACTTC
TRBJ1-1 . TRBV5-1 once CASSLAEGNTEAFF TGCGCCAGCAGCTTGGCCGAGGGAAACACTGAAGCTTTCTTT
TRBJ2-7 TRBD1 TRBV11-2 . CASSSGTGHYEQYF TGTGCCAGCAGCTCCGGGACAGGGCACTACGAGCAGTACTTC
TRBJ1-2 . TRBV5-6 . CASSPLGGAKYGYTF TGTGCCAGCAGCCCGTTAGGTGGGGCGAAGTATGGCTACACCTTC
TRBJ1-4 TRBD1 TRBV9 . CASSVDGQGREKLFF TGTGCCAGCAGCGTAGACGGACAGGGGCGAGAAAAACTGTTTTTT
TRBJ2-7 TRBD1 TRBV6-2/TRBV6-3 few CASSHPYPDRGRYEQYF TGTGCCAGCAGTCACCCCTATCCAGACAGGGGGCGATACGAGCAGTACTTC
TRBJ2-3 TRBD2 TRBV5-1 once CASSGGTSGDTQYF TGCGCCAGCAGCGGGGGGACTAGCGGAGATACGCAGTATTTT
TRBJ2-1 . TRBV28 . CASSNPGSYNEQFF TGTGCCAGCAGTAATCCGGGGTCCTACAATGAGCAGTTCTTC
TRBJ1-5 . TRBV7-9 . CASSESGALQPQHF TGTGCCAGCAGCGAGAGCGGGGCTCTTCAGCCCCAGCATTTT
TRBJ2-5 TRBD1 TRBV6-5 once CASSYSTGGGQETQYF TGTGCCAGCAGTTACTCGACAGGGGGTGGCCAAGAGACCCAGTACTTC
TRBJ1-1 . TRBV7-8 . CASSPLQGDDTEAFF TGTGCCAGCAGCCCGTTACAGGGAGACGACACTGAAGCTTTCTTT
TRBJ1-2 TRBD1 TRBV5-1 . CASSLTTGDGYTF TGCGCCAGCAGCTTAACGACAGGGGATGGCTACACCTTC
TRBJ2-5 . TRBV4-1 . CASSQDLTGKETQYF TGCGCCAGCAGCCAAGATCTTACAGGGAAGGAGACCCAGTACTTC
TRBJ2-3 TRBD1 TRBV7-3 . CASSSTGGGTDTQYF TGTGCCAGCAGCTCCACAGGGGGCGGCACAGATACGCAGTATTTT